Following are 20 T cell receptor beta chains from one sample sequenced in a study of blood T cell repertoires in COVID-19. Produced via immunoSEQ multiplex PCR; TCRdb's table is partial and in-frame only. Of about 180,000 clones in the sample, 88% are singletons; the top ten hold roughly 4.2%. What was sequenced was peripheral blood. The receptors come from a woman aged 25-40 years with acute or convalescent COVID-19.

This CDR3 reads CASSQEPGLGSNEQFF. The CDR3 nucleotides are TGTGCCAGCAGCCAAGAACCGGGACTAGGGAGTAATGAGCAGTTCTTC. The rearrangement joins TRBV3-1 (or the pseudogene TRBV3-2) to TRBJ2-1, with TRBD2 identical over 8 bases. This CDR3 spans 16 amino acids. V shed 0 bases, J shed 7 bases, and the junction held 8 bases outside the gene matches. The germline CDR1 and CDR2 sequences are LGHDT and YNNKEL (reference sequence).

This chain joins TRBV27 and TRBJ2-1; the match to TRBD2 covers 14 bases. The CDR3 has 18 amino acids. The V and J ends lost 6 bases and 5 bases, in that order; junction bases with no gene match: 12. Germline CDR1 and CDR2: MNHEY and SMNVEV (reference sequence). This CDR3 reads CASRLTGPGLAGDNEQFF. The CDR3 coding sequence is TGTGCCAGCAGGCTGACAGGGCCGGGACTAGCGGGGGACAATGAGCAGTTCTTC.

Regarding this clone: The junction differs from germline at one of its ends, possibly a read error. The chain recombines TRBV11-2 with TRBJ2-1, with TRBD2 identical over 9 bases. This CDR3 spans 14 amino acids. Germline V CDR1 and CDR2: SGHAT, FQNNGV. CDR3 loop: CASSLDRIAGVDIF. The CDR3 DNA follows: TGTGCCAGCAGCTTAGATCGTATAGCGGGAGTGGATATCTTC.

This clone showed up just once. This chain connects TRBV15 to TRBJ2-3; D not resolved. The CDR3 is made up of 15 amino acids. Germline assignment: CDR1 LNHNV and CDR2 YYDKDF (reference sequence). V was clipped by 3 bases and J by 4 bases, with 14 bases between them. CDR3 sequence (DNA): TGTGCCACCAGCAGTCAGAGGCCTGGTGCAGATACGCAGTATTTT. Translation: CATSSQRPGADTQYF.

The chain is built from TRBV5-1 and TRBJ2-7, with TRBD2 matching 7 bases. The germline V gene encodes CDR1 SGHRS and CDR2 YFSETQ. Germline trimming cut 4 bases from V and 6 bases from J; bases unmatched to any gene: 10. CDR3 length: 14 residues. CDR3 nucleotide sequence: TGCGCCAGCAGCCCGGACGGGGGGTGGGGCGAGCAGTACTTC. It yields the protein CASSPDGGWGEQYF.

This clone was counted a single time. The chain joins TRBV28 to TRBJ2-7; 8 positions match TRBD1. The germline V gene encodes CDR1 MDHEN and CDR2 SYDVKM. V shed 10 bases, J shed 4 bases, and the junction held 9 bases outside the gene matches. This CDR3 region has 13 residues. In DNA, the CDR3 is TGTGCCACCTACGGGACAGGAGTATACGAGCAGTACTTC. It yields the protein CATYGTGVYEQYF.

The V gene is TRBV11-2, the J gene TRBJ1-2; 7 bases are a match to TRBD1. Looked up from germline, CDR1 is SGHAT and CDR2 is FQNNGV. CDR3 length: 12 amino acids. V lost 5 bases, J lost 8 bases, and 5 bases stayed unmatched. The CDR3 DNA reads TGTGCCAGCAGCCGGAACAGGGGCGGCTACACCTTC. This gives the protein CASSRNRGGYTF.

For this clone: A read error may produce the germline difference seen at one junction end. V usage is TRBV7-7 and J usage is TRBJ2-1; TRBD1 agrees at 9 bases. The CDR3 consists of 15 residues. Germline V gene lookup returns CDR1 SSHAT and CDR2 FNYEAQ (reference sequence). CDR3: CASSPSQGAVNEQFF. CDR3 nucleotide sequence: TGTGCTAGCAGCCCCTCACAGGGGGCGGTCAATGAGCAGTTCTTC.

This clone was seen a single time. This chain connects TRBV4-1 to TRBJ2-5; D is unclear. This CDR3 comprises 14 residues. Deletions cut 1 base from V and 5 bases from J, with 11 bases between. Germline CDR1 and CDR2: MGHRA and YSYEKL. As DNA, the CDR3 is TGCGCCAGCAGCCAAGTTTCCACGAGGGAGACCCAGTACTTC. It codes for CASSQVSTRETQYF.

CDR3 coding DNA: TGCAGCGTTGAAAGGGGGTGGAATGAGCAGTTCTTC. It translates to CSVERGWNEQFF. The chain uses TRBV29-1 and TRBJ2-1; D may be TRBD1 (6 bases). V was cut by 2 bases and J by 7 bases, with 9 bases left in between. Germline V gene sequence: CDR1 SQVTM, CDR2 ANQGSEA. CDR3 length: 12 residues.

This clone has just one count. CDR3 nucleotides: TGTGCCAGCAGCTTAGAGAGACAGGCGGATACGCAGTATTTT. It yields the protein CASSLERQADTQYF. The chain employs TRBV7-9 and TRBJ2-3; D possibly corresponds to TRBD1 (6 bases). This CDR3 has 14 residues. The germline CDR1 and CDR2 sequences are SEHNR and FQNEAQ (reference sequence). Trimming left V 1 base short and J 6 bases short, with 11 bases between.

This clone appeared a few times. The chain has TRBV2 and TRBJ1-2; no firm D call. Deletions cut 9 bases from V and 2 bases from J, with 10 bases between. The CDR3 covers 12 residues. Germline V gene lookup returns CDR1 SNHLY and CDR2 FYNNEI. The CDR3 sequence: CASIPGNYGYTF. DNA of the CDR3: TGTGCCAGTATACCAGGAAACTATGGCTACACCTTC.

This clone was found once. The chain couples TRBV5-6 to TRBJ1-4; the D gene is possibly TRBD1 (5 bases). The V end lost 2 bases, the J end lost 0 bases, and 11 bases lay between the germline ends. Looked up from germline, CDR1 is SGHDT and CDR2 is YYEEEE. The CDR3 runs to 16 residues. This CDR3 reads CASSLNQGATNEKLFF. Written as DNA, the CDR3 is TGTGCCAGCAGCTTAAACCAGGGTGCAACTAATGAAAAACTGTTTTTT.

This chain's CDR3 is CSAYRAGYTF. CDR3 coding DNA: TGCAGTGCTTACAGGGCGGGCTACACCTTC. The chain is built from TRBV20-1 and TRBJ1-2, with D tentatively TRBD1 (6 bases). Germline V gene lookup returns CDR1 DFQATT and CDR2 SNEGSKA (reference sequence). The CDR3 runs 10 residues. The ends were cut back, 5 bases at V and 8 bases at J, with 9 bases in the middle.

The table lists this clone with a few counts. The CDR3 sequence: CAWSGQGTGAFF. CDR3 nucleotide sequence: TGTGCCTGGAGTGGACAAGGTACCGGAGCTTTCTTT. This sequence joins TRBV30 and TRBJ1-1; D is unresolved. V lost 1 base to trimming and J lost 10 bases, with 13 bases between them. CDR3 length: 12 residues. Germline CDR1 reads GTSNPN; CDR2 reads SVGIG (reference sequence).

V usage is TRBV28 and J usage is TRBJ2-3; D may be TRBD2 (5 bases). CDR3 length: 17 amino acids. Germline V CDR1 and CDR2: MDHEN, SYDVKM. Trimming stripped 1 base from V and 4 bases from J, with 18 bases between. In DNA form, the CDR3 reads TGTGCCAGCAGTTTATCCCCATCAAGGAGGACGGCAGATACGCAGTATTTT. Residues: CASSLSPSRRTADTQYF.

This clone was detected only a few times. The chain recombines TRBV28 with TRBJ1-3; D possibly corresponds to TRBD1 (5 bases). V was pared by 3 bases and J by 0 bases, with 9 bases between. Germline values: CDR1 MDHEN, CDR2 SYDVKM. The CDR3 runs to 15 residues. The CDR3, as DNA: TGTGCCAGCAGTTTGACAGTGAACTCTGGAAACACCATATATTTT. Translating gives CASSLTVNSGNTIYF.

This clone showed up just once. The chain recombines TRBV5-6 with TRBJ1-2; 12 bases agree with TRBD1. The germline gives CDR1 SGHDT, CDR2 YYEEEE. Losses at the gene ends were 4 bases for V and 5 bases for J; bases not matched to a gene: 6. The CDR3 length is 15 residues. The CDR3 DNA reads TGTGCCAGCAGCCGGCGGGACAGGGGGCATTATGGCTACACCTTC. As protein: CASSRRDRGHYGYTF.

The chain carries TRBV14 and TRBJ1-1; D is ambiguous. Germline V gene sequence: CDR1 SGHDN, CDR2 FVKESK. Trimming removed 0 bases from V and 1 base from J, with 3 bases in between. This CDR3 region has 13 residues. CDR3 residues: CASSQDGNTEAFF. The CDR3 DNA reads TGTGCCAGCAGCCAAGACGGGAACACTGAAGCTTTCTTT.

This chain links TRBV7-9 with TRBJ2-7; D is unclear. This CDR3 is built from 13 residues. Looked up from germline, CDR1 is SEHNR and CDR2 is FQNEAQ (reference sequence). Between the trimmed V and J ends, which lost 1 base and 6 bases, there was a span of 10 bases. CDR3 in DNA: TGTGCCAGCAGCTTAGTCGTCACTGCCGAGCAGTACTTC. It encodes CASSLVVTAEQYF.